These 14 T cell receptor delta chains were sequenced from one sample in a study of Vγ9Vδ2 T cells in congenital toxoplasmosis. TRGC- and TRDC-specific primers primed one-tube template-switch reverse transcription to make cDNA. The TRGC primer was designed to bind both TRGC1 and TRGC2 constant genes. TCRdb re-called clones from the reads using CATT. The data contain some 1,000 delta-chain clones, 15% to 20% of them singletons. Sequenced material: gamma-delta T cells from blood. Receptors were obtained from a child under 10 years old born to a mother with Toxoplasma gondii infection during pregnancy, either congenitally infected or uninfected (not recorded which).

In this sample, this clone is medium-sized. V and J are TRDV2 and TRDJ1; tentatively, D is TRDD2 (5 bases). The CDR3 is made up of 17 amino acids. V lost 2 bases, J lost 0 bases, and 18 bases lay in between. From germline, CDR1 is GEAIGNYY and CDR2 EKD. In nucleotides, the CDR3 is TGTGCCTGTGACAACCTTCTCTCCTCCAAAAACACCGATAAACTCATCTTT. Residues: CACDNLLSSKNTDKLIF.

For this clone: This DNA's translation differs at residue 11 from TCRdb's protein, which comes from a much larger clone; a read error is likely, and the protein shown is translated from the DNA. With the J gene uncalled, the V gene is TRDV2; TRDD3, the table's D call, was not compared with the DNA. Germline V gene data show CDR1 as GEAIGNYY and CDR2 as EKD. The CDR3 runs 13 residues. The CDR3 region has the DNA TGTGCCTGTGACTCGTGGGGGGCCGATAAACCCATCTTT. Protein product: CACDSWGADKPIF.

In its sample, this clone ranks as large. Other DNA variants within this sample encode the same CDR3. The chain is built from TRDV1 and TRDJ1; D gene ambiguous. Germline V lookup: CDR1 TSWWSYY, CDR2 QGS. The V end lost 5 bases, the J end lost 7 bases, and 29 bases lay between the germline ends. CDR3 length equals 18 residues. CDR3 in amino acids: CALGNRYLELPVRGKLIF. In nucleotides, the CDR3 is TGTGCTCTTGGGAACCGGTATCTCGAATTACCCGTGCGTGGTAAACTCATCTTT.

With regard to this clone: A read error may be the cause here, since a much bigger clone is one base away. The genes are TRDV1 and TRDJ1; TRDD3 matches 8 bases. Losses at the gene ends were 1 base for V and 3 bases for J; bases not matched to a gene: 22. The germline gives CDR1 TSWWSYY, CDR2 QGS. The CDR3 spans 21 residues. The CDR3 protein is CALGEPVLGVRGRAISDKLIF. CDR3 sequence (DNA): TGTGCTCTTGGGGAACCTGTACTGGGGGTTCGGGGGAGGGCGATATCCGATAAACTCATCTTT.

This clone is large in the sample. The chain links TRDV2 to TRDJ1; 12 positions match TRDD3. V dropped 3 bases and J dropped 1; count of bases not matched to a gene: 17. Germline lookup yields CDR1 GEAIGNYY and CDR2 EKD. CDR3 length: 20 amino acids. The CDR3 reads CACDPIRLGDTEAGTDKLIF. CDR3 sequence (DNA): TGTGCCTGTGACCCAATACGACTGGGGGATACTGAGGCGGGCACCGATAAACTCATCTTT.

This clone came up a few times. The chain joins TRDV2 to TRDJ1; 10 nucleotides line up with TRDD3. Unmatched junction bases numbered 7, after V lost 0 bases and J lost 1 base. This CDR3 is 17 amino acids long. Germline CDR1 is GEAIGNYY and CDR2 is EKD. The CDR3 DNA is TGTGCCTGTGACACCTTACTGGGGGATGTAGGCACCGATAAACTCATCTTT. Amino acid sequence: CACDTLLGDVGTDKLIF.

This clone is deemed large. V is TRDV2 and J is TRDJ3; 9 bases align to TRDD3. J gave up 0 bases and V 1 base, and 0 bases lay outside the gene matches. This CDR3 has 17 amino acids. Germline CDR1 GEAIGNYY, CDR2 EKD. The DNA of the CDR3 is TGTGCCTGTGACACTGGGGGATACTCCTGGGACACCCGACAGATGTTTTTC. Residues: CACDTGGYSWDTRQMFF.

In its sample, this clone is medium-sized. The genes are TRDV2 and TRDJ1; a weak D match, TRDD3 (5 bases). Between the trimmed V and J ends, which lost 0 bases and 3 bases, there was a span of 13 bases. CDR1 and CDR2 (germline): GEAIGNYY, EKD. The CDR3 is 15 residues long. In nucleotides, the CDR3 is TGTGCCTGTGACACCGTCGGGGGGGTTGCCGATAAACTCATCTTT. Translated: CACDTVGGVADKLIF.

By sample share, this clone is large. This sequence joins TRDV2 and TRDJ1; 10 bases align to TRDD3. Germline lookup yields CDR1 GEAIGNYY and CDR2 EKD. The ends lost 4 bases at V and 3 bases at J; junction bases unmatched: 7. CDR3 length: 15 amino acids. Here the CDR3 reads CACEGMGDTSDKLIF. In nucleotides, the CDR3 is TGTGCCTGTGAAGGAATGGGGGATACCTCCGATAAACTCATCTTT.

This clone was seen only a few times. Only one base separates this from a far larger clonotype, so it likely reflects a read error. Other DNA sequences in the sample encode the same CDR3. The chain carries TRAV36/DV7 and TRDJ1, with D perhaps given as TRDD2 or TRDD3 (6 bases each). Germline V CDR1 and CDR2: VTNFRS, LTSSGIE (reference sequence). V was cut by 3 bases and J by 0 bases, with 27 bases left in between. CDR3 size: 19 residues. CDR3 coding DNA: TGTGCTGTGGGCGTCCTACTAGAGGGCGGGGGACCGTACACCGATAAACTCATCTTT. As protein: CAVGVLLEGGGPYTDKLIF.

The chain joins TRDV2 to TRDJ1, with 7 positions matching TRDD3. Losses at the gene ends were 0 bases for V and 0 bases for J; bases not matched to a gene: 18. The CDR3 totals 20 residues. In germline, CDR1 is GEAIGNYY, CDR2 EKD. This CDR3 is CACDTVDRWGREIYTDKLIF. The CDR3 bases are TGTGCCTGTGACACCGTAGATAGATGGGGGAGAGAGATCTACACCGATAAACTCATCTTT.

This clone was detected only a few times. This may be a read error: a much more frequent sequence differs by one nucleotide. Other DNA sequences in the same sample also yield this CDR3. This sequence joins TRDV1 and TRDJ1; TRDD3 aligns across 9 bases. Germline loops: CDR1 TSWWSYY, CDR2 QGS. The trim removed 9 bases at V and 1 base at J, leaving 24 bases unmatched. The CDR3 is 20 amino acids. The CDR3 DNA follows: TGTGCTCTCGGGCTCTTACCCCCCCCCAACACTGGGGGAGTCACCGATAAACTCATCTTT. Its protein product is CALGLLPPPNTGGVTDKLIF.

As to this clone: A much larger clone lies one base from this, so it may be a read error. The J gene is TRDJ1, the V gene TRDV2, with TRDD3 matching over 12 bases. No J segment appears in TCRdb, so it was assigned here by matching the sequence to germline. Germline V gives CDR1 GEAIGNYY, CDR2 EKD. CDR3 length equals 17 residues. This chain's CDR3 is CACDPLGDTPHTDELIF. The CDR3 DNA reads TGTGCCTGTGACCCACTGGGGGATACCCCTCACACCGATGAACTCATCTTT.

A remark on this clone: Only one base separates this from a far larger clonotype, so it likely reflects a read error. The J gene is given as TRDJ1, and the V gene is not called; the D call of TRDD3 is as the table states it, not checked on the DNA. The CDR3 length is 22 residues. CDR3 sequence (DNA): TGTGCTCTTGGGGAACTGGAATCCCACTACCTGGGGGCCCGCGCCCTCACCGATAAACTCATCTTT. Translation gives CALGELESHYLGARALTDKLIF.